This TCR beta chain originates from a study of T cell responses to AZD1222 COVID-19 vaccine. Trimming removed 2 bases from V and 3 bases from J; junction bases left unmatched: 2. Germline V lookup: CDR1 SGHRS, CDR2 YFSETQ. This CDR3 has 14 residues. Findings of the study overall: Most donors were white British and more were female, and clonal diversity was possibly underestimated.

As regards this clone: Its antigen is not identified.

Clones were sequenced by immunoSEQ multiplex PCR, and TCRdb holds only the in-frame ones, with some missing. The data show fewer than 250,000 clones, almost 95% seen once. The TCR was taken from an adult in good health. Specimen: peripheral blood, collected on day 0 of AZD1222 vaccination. The chain is built from TRBV5-1 and TRBJ1-5; 7 bases are a match to TRBD1. The CDR3 sequence: CASSLGQANQPQHF. The CDR3 nucleotides read TGCGCCAGCAGCTTAGGACAGGCCAATCAGCCCCAGCATTTT.